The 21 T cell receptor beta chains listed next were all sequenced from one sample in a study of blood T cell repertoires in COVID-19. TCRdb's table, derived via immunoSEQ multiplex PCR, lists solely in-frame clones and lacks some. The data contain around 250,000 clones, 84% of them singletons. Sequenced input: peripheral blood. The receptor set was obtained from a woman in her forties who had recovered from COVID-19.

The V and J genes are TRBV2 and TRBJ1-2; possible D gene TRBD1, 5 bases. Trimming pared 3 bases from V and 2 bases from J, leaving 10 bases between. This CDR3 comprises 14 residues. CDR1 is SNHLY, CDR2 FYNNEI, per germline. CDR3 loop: CASSEQGMNYGYTF. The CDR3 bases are TGTGCCAGCAGTGAGCAGGGTATGAACTATGGCTACACCTTC. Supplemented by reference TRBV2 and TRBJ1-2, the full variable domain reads EPEVTQTPSHQVTQMGQEVILRCVPISNHLYFYWYRQILGQKVEFLVSFYNNEISEKSEIFDDQFSVERPDGSNFTLKIRSTKLEDSAMYFCASSEQGMNYGYTFGSGTRLTVV.

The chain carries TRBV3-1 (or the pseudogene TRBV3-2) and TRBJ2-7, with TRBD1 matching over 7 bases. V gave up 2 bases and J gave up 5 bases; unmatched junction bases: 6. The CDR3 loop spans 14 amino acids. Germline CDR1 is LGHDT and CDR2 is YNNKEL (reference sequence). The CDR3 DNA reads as TGTGCCAGCAGCCAAACCGGACAGGTCCACGAGCAGTACTTC. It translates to CASSQTGQVHEQYF.

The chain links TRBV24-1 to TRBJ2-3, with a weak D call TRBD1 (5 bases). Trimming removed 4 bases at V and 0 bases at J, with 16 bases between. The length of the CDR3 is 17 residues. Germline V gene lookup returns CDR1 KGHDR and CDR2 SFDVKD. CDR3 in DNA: TGTGCCACCAGTGAGCTAACAGGCGGCTCTAGCACAGATACGCAGTATTTT. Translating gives CATSELTGGSSTDTQYF.

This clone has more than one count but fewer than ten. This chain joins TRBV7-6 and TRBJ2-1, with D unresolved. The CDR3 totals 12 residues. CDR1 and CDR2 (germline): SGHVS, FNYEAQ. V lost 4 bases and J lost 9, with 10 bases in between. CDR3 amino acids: CASSSPLGEQFF. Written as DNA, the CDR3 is TGTGCCAGCAGCTCGCCGCTCGGTGAGCAGTTCTTC.

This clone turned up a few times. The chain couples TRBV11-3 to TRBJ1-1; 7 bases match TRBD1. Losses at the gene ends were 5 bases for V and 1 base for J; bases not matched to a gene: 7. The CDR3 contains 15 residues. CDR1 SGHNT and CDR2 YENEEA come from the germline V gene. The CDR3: CASSTSWTGNTEAFF. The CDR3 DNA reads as TGTGCCAGCAGCACTAGTTGGACAGGGAACACTGAAGCTTTCTTT.

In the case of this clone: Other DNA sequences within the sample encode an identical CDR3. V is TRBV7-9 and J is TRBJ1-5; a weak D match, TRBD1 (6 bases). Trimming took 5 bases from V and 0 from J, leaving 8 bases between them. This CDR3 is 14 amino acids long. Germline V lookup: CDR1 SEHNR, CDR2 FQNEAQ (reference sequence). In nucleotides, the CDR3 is TGTGCCAGCAGCCTGGACAGTAGCAATCAGCCCCAGCATTTT. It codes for CASSLDSSNQPQHF.

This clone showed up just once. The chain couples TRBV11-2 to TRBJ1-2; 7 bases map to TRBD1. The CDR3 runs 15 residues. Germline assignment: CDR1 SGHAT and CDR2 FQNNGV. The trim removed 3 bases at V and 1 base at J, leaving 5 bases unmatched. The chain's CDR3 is CASSFTTGRNYGYTF. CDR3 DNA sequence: TGTGCCAGCAGCTTCACGACAGGGCGTAACTATGGCTACACCTTC. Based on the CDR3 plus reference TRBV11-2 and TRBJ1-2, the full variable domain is EAGVAQSPRYKIIEKRQSVAFWCNPISGHATLYWYQQILGQGPKLLIQFQNNGVVDDSQLPKDRFSAERLKGVDSTLKIQPAKLEDSAVYLCASSFTTGRNYGYTFGSGTRLTVV.

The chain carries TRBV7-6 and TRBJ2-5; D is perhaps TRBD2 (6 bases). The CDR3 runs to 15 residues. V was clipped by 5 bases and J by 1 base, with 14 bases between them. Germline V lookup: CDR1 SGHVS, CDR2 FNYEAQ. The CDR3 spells CASSPVVGGQETQYF. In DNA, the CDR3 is TGTGCCAGCAGCCCCGTGGTGGGGGGCCAAGAGACCCAGTACTTC.

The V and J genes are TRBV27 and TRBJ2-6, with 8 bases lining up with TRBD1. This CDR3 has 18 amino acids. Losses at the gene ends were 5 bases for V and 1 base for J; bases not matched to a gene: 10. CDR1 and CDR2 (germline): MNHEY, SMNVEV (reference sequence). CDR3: CASSRGRQGYSGANVLTF. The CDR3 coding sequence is TGTGCCAGCAGTCGGGGGAGACAGGGGTATTCTGGGGCCAACGTCCTGACTTTC.

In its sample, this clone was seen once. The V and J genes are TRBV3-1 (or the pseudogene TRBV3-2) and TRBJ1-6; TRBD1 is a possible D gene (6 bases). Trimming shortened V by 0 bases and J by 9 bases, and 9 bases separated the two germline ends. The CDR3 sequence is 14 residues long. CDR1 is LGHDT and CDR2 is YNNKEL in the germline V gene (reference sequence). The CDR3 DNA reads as TGTGCCAGCAGCCAAGAGGGACAAGTTTCACCCCTCCACTTT. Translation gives CASSQEGQVSPLHF.

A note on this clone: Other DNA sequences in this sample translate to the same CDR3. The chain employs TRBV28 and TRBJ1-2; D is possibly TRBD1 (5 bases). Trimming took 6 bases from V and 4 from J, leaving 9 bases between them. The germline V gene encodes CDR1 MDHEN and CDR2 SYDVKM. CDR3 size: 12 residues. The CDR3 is CASRPGGYGYTF. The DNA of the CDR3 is TGTGCCAGCAGACCGGGGGGCTATGGCTACACCTTC.

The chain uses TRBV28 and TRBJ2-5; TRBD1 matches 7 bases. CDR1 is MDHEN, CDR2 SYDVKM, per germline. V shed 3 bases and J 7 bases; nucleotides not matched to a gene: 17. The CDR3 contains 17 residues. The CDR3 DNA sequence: TGTGCCAGCAGTTTTCGACAGGGTGATATTCAATTGGGGACCCAGTACTTC. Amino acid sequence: CASSFRQGDIQLGTQYF.

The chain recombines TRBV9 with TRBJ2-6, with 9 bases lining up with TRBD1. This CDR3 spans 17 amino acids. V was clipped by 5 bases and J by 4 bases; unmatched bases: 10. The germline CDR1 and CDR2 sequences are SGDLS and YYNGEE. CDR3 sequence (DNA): TGTGCCAGCAGTCTCCGGGACAGGGCACCCGGGGCCAACGTCCTGACTTTC. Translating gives CASSLRDRAPGANVLTF.

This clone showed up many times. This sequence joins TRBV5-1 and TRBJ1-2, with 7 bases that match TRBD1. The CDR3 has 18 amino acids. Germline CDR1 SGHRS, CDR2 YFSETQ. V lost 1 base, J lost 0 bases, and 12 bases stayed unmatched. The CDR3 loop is CASSLLPGQRSSNYGYTF. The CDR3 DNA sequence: TGCGCCAGCAGCTTGTTACCGGGACAGAGATCTTCTAACTATGGCTACACCTTC.

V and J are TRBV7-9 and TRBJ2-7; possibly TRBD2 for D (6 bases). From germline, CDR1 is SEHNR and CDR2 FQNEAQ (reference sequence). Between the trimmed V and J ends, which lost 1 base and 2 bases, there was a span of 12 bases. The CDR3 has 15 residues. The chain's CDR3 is CASSLGDLVTYEQYF. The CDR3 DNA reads TGTGCCAGCAGCTTAGGGGACTTAGTCACCTACGAGCAGTACTTC.

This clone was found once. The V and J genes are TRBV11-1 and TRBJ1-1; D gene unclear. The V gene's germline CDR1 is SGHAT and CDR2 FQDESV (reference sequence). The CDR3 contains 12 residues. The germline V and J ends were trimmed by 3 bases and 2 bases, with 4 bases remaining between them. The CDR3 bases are TGTGCCAGCAGCTTCATTAACACTGAAGCTTTCTTT. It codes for CASSFINTEAFF.

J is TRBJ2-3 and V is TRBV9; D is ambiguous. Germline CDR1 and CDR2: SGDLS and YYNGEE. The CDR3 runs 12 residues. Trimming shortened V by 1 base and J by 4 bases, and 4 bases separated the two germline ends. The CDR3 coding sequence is TGTGCCAGCAGCGTATGGCCAGATACGCAGTATTTT. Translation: CASSVWPDTQYF. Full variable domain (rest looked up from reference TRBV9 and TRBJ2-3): DSGVTQTPKHLITATGQRVTLRCSPRSGDLSVYWYQQSLDQGLQFLIQYYNGEERAKGNILERFSAQQFPDLHSELNLSSLELGDSALYFCASSVWPDTQYFGPGTRLTVL.

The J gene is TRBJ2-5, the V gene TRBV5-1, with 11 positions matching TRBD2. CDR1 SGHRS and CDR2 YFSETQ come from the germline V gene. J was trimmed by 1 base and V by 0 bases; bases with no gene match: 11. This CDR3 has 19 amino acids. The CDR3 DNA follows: TGCGCCAGCAGCTTGGAGGCTAGCGGGGGGCCAGGGGTCCAAGAGACCCAGTACTTC. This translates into CASSLEASGGPGVQETQYF.

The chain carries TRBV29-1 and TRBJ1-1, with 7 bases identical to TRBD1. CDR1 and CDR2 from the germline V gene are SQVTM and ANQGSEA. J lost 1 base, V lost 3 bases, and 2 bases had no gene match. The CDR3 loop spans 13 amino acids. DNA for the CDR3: TGCAGCGTTGAGGGACAGAAGAACACTGAAGCTTTCTTT. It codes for CSVEGQKNTEAFF. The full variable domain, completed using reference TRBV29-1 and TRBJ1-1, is SAVISQKPSRDICQRGTSLTIQCQVDSQVTMMFWYRQQPGQSLTLIATANQGSEATYESGFVIDKFPISRPNLTFSTLTVSNMSPEDSSIYLCSVEGQKNTEAFFGQGTRLTVV.

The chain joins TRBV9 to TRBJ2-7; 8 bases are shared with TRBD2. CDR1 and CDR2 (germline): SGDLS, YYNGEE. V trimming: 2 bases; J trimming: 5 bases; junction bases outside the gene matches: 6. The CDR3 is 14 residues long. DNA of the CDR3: TGTGCCAGCAGCGTTCAGGCGGGGGGCCACGAGCAGTACTTC. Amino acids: CASSVQAGGHEQYF.

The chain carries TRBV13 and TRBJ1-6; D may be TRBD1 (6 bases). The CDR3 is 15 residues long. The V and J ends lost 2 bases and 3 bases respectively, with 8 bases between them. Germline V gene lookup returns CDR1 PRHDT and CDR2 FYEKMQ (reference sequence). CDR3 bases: TGTGCCAGCAGCTTACGGGACAACTATAATTCACCCCTCCACTTT. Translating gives CASSLRDNYNSPLHF.